This T cell receptor beta chain is from a study of blood T cell repertoires in COVID-19. Across the whole study: The study drew acute and convalescent COVID-19 samples from the United States, Italy and Spain. PBMCs, B-cell-depleted T cells, or T cells provided the cDNA or gDNA that made up the material.

The CDR3 sequence is 13 residues long. The germline gives CDR1 SGDLS, CDR2 YYNGEE. Trimming removed 4 bases from V and 5 bases from J; junction bases left unmatched: 5. Original handling: How many nucleated cells were present was estimated from reference gene primer amplification. The table came from immunoSEQ multiplex PCR; TCRdb's copy has only in-frame clones and leaves some out. Clone size and the V and J calls come from that table; the DNA yielded D and trimming. The sample contains 150,000 to 200,000 clones, 85% to 90% of which appear only once. Sequenced input: peripheral blood. The source is a man between 18 and 29 years old with active or convalescent COVID-19. The V call is TRBV9, the J call TRBJ1-2, with 7 bases identical to TRBD1. In DNA form, the CDR3 reads TGTGCCAGCAGCCCACAGGGGACGTATGGCTACACCTTC. This translates into CASSPQGTYGYTF.